This TCR beta chain came from a study of blood T cell repertoires in COVID-19. Study summary: From the United States, Italy and Spain came samples of acute and convalescent COVID-19. The cDNA or gDNA used as material had been derived from T cells, B-cell-depleted T cells, or PBMCs.

As originally analysed: The assay estimated nucleated cells by amplifying reference gene primers. Only in-frame clones appear in the TCRdb table, and some are missing; sequencing was by immunoSEQ multiplex PCR. V, J and clone size were drawn from that table, and D and trimming were deduced from the DNA. The table includes a few hundred thousand clones, roughly 90% detected once. This clone was picked up a small number of times. The sample contains more than one DNA sequence encoding this CDR3. The germline V and J ends were trimmed by 6 bases and 4 bases, with 10 bases remaining between them. In germline, CDR1 is MDHEN, CDR2 SYDVKM. The CDR3 has 12 amino acids.

Material: peripheral blood. This receptor was identified in a man in his sixties or seventies with acute or convalescent COVID-19. The chain has TRBV28 and TRBJ2-7; tentative D call: TRBD2 (6 bases). The DNA of the CDR3 is TGTGCCAGCAGCCGGGCGGGGTACGAGCAGTACTTC. As protein: CASSRAGYEQYF.